This TCR beta chain stems from a study of blood T cell repertoires in COVID-19. The overall study: The United States, Italy and Spain were the sources of the acute and convalescent COVID-19 samples. In each case, the material was cDNA or gDNA derived from T cells, B-cell-depleted T cells, or PBMCs.

In the authors' workflow: Nucleated cell counts were estimated from reference gene primer amplification. Here immunoSEQ multiplex PCR was the method, and the copy in TCRdb shows in-frame clones only, minus some. D and trimming come from the DNA, and the V and J calls and clone size come from that table. The sample has approximately 140,000 clones; around three quarters are singletons. The CDR3 length is 13 residues. The genes are TRBV21-1 and TRBJ2-5; the D call TRBD1 from the table was never checked on the DNA. TRBV21-1 is shown as a pseudogene. This clonotype originated in a man aged 55 to 70 with acute or convalescent COVID-19. The sample taken for sequencing was peripheral blood. The CDR3 DNA sequence: TGTGCCAGCAGGGTCAGGGGAACGGAGACCCAGTACTTC. Its translation: CASRVRGTETQYF.